These 14 T cell receptor beta chains were all obtained from the same sample, sequenced in a study of T cell responses to AZD1222 COVID-19 vaccine (dated by TCRdb to the early 2020s). The receptor library was made with the immunoSEQ multiplex PCR assay. The clones in this table, taken by TCRdb from immuneACCESS, are in-frame only. Not every clone is retained; where verified, under half of the shortfall comes from an unresolved V gene, and the cause of the rest is unknown. The sample contains 160,000 or so clones, 85% to 90% of them found a single time. The ten largest clones take up about 9% of the sample. Reading the label with the study, this specimen's time point is: about 28 days (+/-7) after the second vaccine dose. The sequencing used peripheral blood, collected 28 days after the second AZD1222 dose. The receptors derive from an adult who received the AZD1222 COVID-19 vaccine.

This chain links TRBV7-3 with TRBJ2-5, with D possibly matching TRBD2 (6 bases). The V end lost 6 bases, the J end lost 0 bases, and 14 bases lay between the germline ends. The CDR3 runs to 15 residues. Germline values: CDR1 SGHTA, CDR2 FQGTGA. The CDR3 is CASSESGGYQETQYF. The DNA of the CDR3 is TGTGCCAGCAGTGAGAGCGGAGGGTACCAAGAGACCCAGTACTTC.

V usage is TRBV15 and J usage is TRBJ2-2; D is unresolved. V lost 0 bases, J lost 0 bases, and 11 bases lay in between. Germline loops: CDR1 LNHNV, CDR2 YYDKDF (reference sequence). The CDR3 has 17 residues. The CDR3 region has the DNA TGTGCCACCAGCAGAGATCTTAACGCAGCGAACACCGGGGAGCTGTTTTTT. This gives the protein CATSRDLNAANTGELFF.

CDR3 sequence: CASGRLTSGLAGAGLGETQYF. In DNA form, the CDR3 reads TGTGCCAGCGGACGGCTGACCTCGGGACTAGCGGGAGCGGGCCTAGGAGAGACCCAGTACTTC. The chain employs TRBV27 and TRBJ2-5, with 14 bases identical to TRBD2. V trimming: 8 bases; J trimming: 4 bases; junction bases outside the gene matches: 24. The CDR3 has 21 amino acids. Germline V CDR1 and CDR2: MNHEY, SMNVEV (reference sequence).

The chain couples TRBV6-6 to TRBJ1-1, with TRBD1 as a possible D gene (5 bases). Between the trimmed V and J ends, which lost 0 bases and 5 bases, there was a span of 13 bases. Per germline, CDR1 MNHNY and CDR2 SVGAGI (reference sequence). The CDR3 loop spans 15 amino acids. The CDR3, as DNA: TGTGCCAGCAGTTACTCCTCCGGGGGGGTGACTGAAGCTTTCTTT. This translates into CASSYSSGGVTEAFF.

This chain connects TRBV7-2 to TRBJ2-7; D is unclear. The germline CDR1 and CDR2 sequences are SGHTA and FQGNSA. CDR3 size: 14 residues. With 2 bases removed from V and 8 bases from J, the gap between germline ends came to 16 bases. CDR3 nucleotide sequence: TGTGCCAGCAGCTTACAAGGGCAGAGAGACAAGCAGTACTTC. Its protein product is CASSLQGQRDKQYF.

This clone showed up just once. The genes are TRBV28 and TRBJ2-2, with D perhaps matching TRBD1 (6 bases). This CDR3 contains 14 residues. Germline V gives CDR1 MDHEN, CDR2 SYDVKM. V lost 10 bases, J lost 7 bases, and 19 bases lay in between. The CDR3 loop reads CATRFGTRNGELFF. The DNA of the CDR3 is TGTGCCACCCGATTCGGGACACGGAACGGGGAGCTGTTTTTT. Supplemented by reference TRBV28 and TRBJ2-2, the full variable domain reads DVKVTQSSRYLVKRTGEKVFLECVQDMDHENMFWYRQDPGLGLRLIYFSYDVKMKEKGDIPEGYSVSREKKERFSLILESASTNQTSMYLCATRFGTRNGELFFGEGSRLTVL.

The chain couples TRBV5-1 to TRBJ1-2; the D is unclear. Trimming shortened V by 3 bases and J by 7 bases, and 10 bases separated the two germline ends. CDR1 is SGHRS and CDR2 is YFSETQ in the germline V gene. This CDR3 is 12 amino acids long. CDR3 in DNA: TGCGCCAGCAGCTCGGGTATCGCTGGCTACACCTTC. As protein: CASSSGIAGYTF.

The rearrangement joins TRBV5-6 to TRBJ2-7; a weak D match, TRBD2 (5 bases). Germline V gene lookup returns CDR1 SGHDT and CDR2 YYEEEE. The CDR3 contains 14 residues. Trimming cost V 4 bases and J 3 bases, with 14 bases left between them. CDR3 nucleotide sequence: TGTGCCAGCAGCCGGACTGCCGGGTTCTACGAGCAGTACTTC. Its translation is CASSRTAGFYEQYF.

The chain has TRBV18 and TRBJ1-1; D is ambiguous. V lost 2 bases and J 1 base, leaving 2 bases between the germline ends. Germline V gene data show CDR1 as KGHSH and CDR2 as LQKENI. This CDR3 contains 12 residues. The CDR3 sequence is CASSPENTEAFF. In DNA form, the CDR3 reads TGTGCCAGCTCACCAGAGAACACTGAAGCTTTCTTT. Filled out from reference TRBV18 and TRBJ1-1, the complete variable domain reads NAGVMQNPRHLVRRRGQEARLRCSPMKGHSHVYWYRQLPEEGLKFMVYLQKENIIDESGMPKERFSAEFPKEGPSILRIQQVVRGDSAAYFCASSPENTEAFFGQGTRLTVV.

The chain uses TRBV6-5 and TRBJ1-1; D perhaps matches TRBD1 (5 bases). V shed 7 bases and J shed 3 bases, with 15 bases lying between them. The CDR3 is 14 residues long. Germline lookup yields CDR1 MNHEY and CDR2 SVGAGI. DNA of the CDR3: TGTGCCAGCAACCAGGTGGGCAGGGACACTGAAGCTTTCTTT. It yields the protein CASNQVGRDTEAFF.

The chain combines TRBV3-1 (or the pseudogene TRBV3-2) with TRBJ1-3; D ambiguous. Deletions cut 4 bases from V and 0 bases from J, with 13 bases between. This CDR3 is 16 amino acids long. In germline, CDR1 is LGHDT, CDR2 YNNKEL (reference sequence). The CDR3 here is CASSPREGSSGNTIYF. DNA for the CDR3: TGTGCCAGCAGCCCACGGGAGGGTTCCTCTGGAAACACCATATATTTT.

The rearrangement uses TRBV28 and TRBJ1-1, with D uncertain. CDR3 size: 14 residues. V was cut by 7 bases and J by 4 bases, with 16 bases left in between. Germline CDR1 is MDHEN and CDR2 is SYDVKM. CDR3 bases: TGTGCCAGCACCCGACCCGGCAGTCCCACTGAAGCTTTCTTT. This codes for CASTRPGSPTEAFF.

The rearrangement links TRBV28 to TRBJ1-2, with unresolved D. Trimming pared 7 bases from V and 3 bases from J, leaving 21 bases between. The CDR3 is 16 amino acids. Germline values: CDR1 MDHEN, CDR2 SYDVKM. The chain's CDR3 is CASTQRAGRGDYGYTF. CDR3 DNA: TGTGCCAGCACTCAAAGGGCGGGCAGAGGTGACTATGGCTACACCTTC.

J is TRBJ2-1 and V is TRBV7-2; TRBD1 matches at 7 bases. Germline V gene data show CDR1 as SGHTA and CDR2 as FQGNSA. With V trimmed by 6 bases and J by 5 bases, 4 bases remained unmatched. The CDR3 length is 13 residues. The CDR3: CASRPGQHNEQFF. The CDR3 DNA follows: TGTGCCAGCAGACCGGGACAGCACAATGAGCAGTTCTTC.